The 25 T cell receptor beta chains presented below share a single source sample, sequenced in a study of lymphopenia after photon versus proton radiotherapy. TCRdb's table, derived via immunoSEQ multiplex PCR, lists solely in-frame clones and lacks some. The profile covers 70,000 to 95,000 clones, with around 82% appearing a single time and around 1.5% taken by the ten largest. This sample comprised peripheral blood, obtained from a patient treated with proton-based radiotherapy. The source of these receptors is a man aged 55 to 70 with pancreatic cancer.

This rearrangement joins TRBV6-4 to TRBJ2-2; 10 bases are shared with TRBD1. This CDR3 has 15 residues. Germline loops: CDR1 MRHNA, CDR2 SNTAGT. The trim removed 6 bases at V and 5 bases at J, leaving 6 bases unmatched. The CDR3: CASRTDRGLTGELFF. The CDR3 bases are TGTGCCAGCAGAACCGACAGGGGGCTTACCGGGGAGCTGTTTTTT.

This clone was recorded once. This rearrangement joins TRBV7-2 to TRBJ2-1; 9 bases are shared with TRBD2. The germline gives CDR1 SGHTA, CDR2 FQGNSA. The CDR3 runs to 15 residues. V trimming: 3 bases; J trimming: 0 bases; junction bases outside the gene matches: 0. As DNA, the CDR3 is TGTGCCAGCAGCTTTAGCGGGGGCTCCTACAATGAGCAGTTCTTC. This encodes CASSFSGGSYNEQFF.

The V gene is TRBV7-2, the J gene TRBJ1-5; D remains ambiguous. Trimming cost V 2 bases and J 4 bases, with 9 bases left between them. This CDR3 is 14 amino acids long. The V gene's germline CDR1 is SGHTA and CDR2 FQGNSA. CDR3: CASSLTRLNQPQHF. The CDR3 DNA reads as TGTGCCAGCAGCTTAACGAGGCTAAATCAGCCCCAGCATTTT.

This chain connects TRBV12-5 to TRBJ2-1; D is possibly TRBD1 or TRBD2 (5 bases each). CDR1 is LGHNT and CDR2 is FRNRAP in the germline V gene. This CDR3 region has 13 residues. Trimming shortened V by 7 bases and J by 5 bases, and 12 bases separated the two germline ends. This CDR3 reads CASAWDLHNEQFF. CDR3 in DNA: TGTGCTAGTGCCTGGGACCTTCACAATGAGCAGTTCTTC.

V and J are TRBV7-6 and TRBJ2-6; D assignment may be TRBD1 or TRBD2 (7 bases each). This CDR3 is built from 17 residues. CDR1 is SGHVS, CDR2 FNYEAQ, per germline. V was pared by 7 bases and J by 0 bases, with 16 bases between. CDR3 nucleotide sequence: TGTGCCAGCACCCCAGGGGGGGGGAACTCTGGGGCCAACGTCCTGACTTTC. Protein product: CASTPGGGNSGANVLTF.

V and J are TRBV6-5 and TRBJ1-1; maybe TRBD1 (5 bases). V gave up 6 bases and J gave up 3 bases, with 14 bases separating them. Germline V lookup: CDR1 MNHEY, CDR2 SVGAGI. CDR3 length equals 14 residues. In nucleotides, the CDR3 is TGTGCCAGCAGATTGAAGGGGAGGGACACTGAAGCTTTCTTT. This sequence encodes CASRLKGRDTEAFF.

V is TRBV5-1 and J is TRBJ2-7, with 7 bases fitting TRBD2. V shed 0 bases and J 2 bases; nucleotides not matched to a gene: 5. The CDR3 is made up of 15 amino acids. Germline V gene lookup returns CDR1 SGHRS and CDR2 YFSETQ. CDR3 sequence (DNA): TGCGCCAGCAGCTTGGGTGGGGGAGGGACCTACGAGCAGTACTTC. Protein sequence: CASSLGGGGTYEQYF.

Points on this clone: At one end the junction does not follow the germline gene, possibly because of a read error. CDR3 sequence (DNA): TGTGCTAGCAGCTCTTTAGCGGGGAGCCAAGAGACCCAGTACTTC. Protein product: CASSSLAGSQETQYF. The V gene is TRBV7-7, the J gene TRBJ2-5, with 8 bases that match TRBD2. In germline, CDR1 is SSHAT, CDR2 FNYEAQ (reference sequence). The CDR3 extends over 15 amino acids.

The chain has TRBV9 and TRBJ2-5; TRBD1 matches 9 bases. CDR3 length: 15 residues. V dropped 7 bases and J dropped 2; count of bases not matched to a gene: 9. Germline CDR1 reads SGDLS; CDR2 reads YYNGEE. The CDR3 sequence: CASGRQGQGQETQYF. CDR3 sequence (DNA): TGTGCCAGCGGGCGTCAGGGACAGGGACAAGAGACCCAGTACTTC.

V and J are TRBV27 and TRBJ1-5; D remains ambiguous. V was shortened by 6 bases and J by 3 bases, with 12 bases between the two germline ends. This CDR3 region has 14 residues. Germline V gene sequence: CDR1 MNHEY, CDR2 SMNVEV (reference sequence). The CDR3 protein is CASSPAGYNQPQHF. Here the CDR3 DNA reads TGTGCCAGCAGCCCCGCCGGGTACAATCAGCCCCAGCATTTT.

The CDR3 sequence: CASSTDGGFETQYF. The CDR3 region has the DNA TGTGCCAGCAGTACGGACGGGGGGTTTGAGACCCAGTACTTC. The V gene is TRBV28, the J gene TRBJ2-5, with 7 bases that match TRBD2. J lost 5 bases, V lost 5 bases, and 8 bases had no gene match. Looked up from germline, CDR1 is MDHEN and CDR2 is SYDVKM. This CDR3 is 14 amino acids long.

The chain carries TRBV6-5 and TRBJ1-2; D unclear. The CDR3 totals 13 residues. CDR1 and CDR2 (germline): MNHEY, SVGAGI. Deletions cut 6 bases from V and 8 bases from J, with 16 bases between. The CDR3 loop is CASSPGWAAGYTF. In DNA, the CDR3 is TGTGCCAGCAGCCCCGGGTGGGCAGCGGGCTACACCTTC.

Only one count was recorded for this clone. The CDR3 loop reads CASSFPLIGTGDQETQYF. Written as DNA, the CDR3 is TGTGCCAGCAGCTTCCCATTAATCGGGACAGGGGACCAAGAGACCCAGTACTTC. V gene TRBV7-8 combines with J gene TRBJ2-5; 10 positions agree with TRBD1. The germline V gene encodes CDR1 SGHVS and CDR2 FQNEAQ. V trimming: 3 bases; J trimming: 0 bases; junction bases outside the gene matches: 10. This CDR3 has 18 residues. Looking up the rest from reference TRBV7-8 and TRBJ2-5 gives the full variable domain: GAGVSQSPRYKVAKRGQDVALRCDPISGHVSLFWYQQALGQGPEFLTYFQNEAQLDKSGLPSDRFFAERPEGSVSTLKIQRTQQEDSAVYLCASSFPLIGTGDQETQYFGPGTRLLVL.

This chain joins TRBV4-1 and TRBJ2-7, with D possibly matching TRBD1 (6 bases). Germline V gene data show CDR1 as MGHRA and CDR2 as YSYEKL. The V end was cut by 4 bases, the J end by 3 bases, with 13 bases between. The CDR3 has 14 residues. The chain's CDR3 is CASSLRDNYYEQYF. Written as DNA, the CDR3 is TGCGCCAGCAGCCTTCGGGACAATTACTACGAGCAGTACTTC.

This clone has only one observation. The rearrangement joins TRBV9 to TRBJ2-3; perhaps TRBD2 as D (6 bases). Trimming stripped 1 base from V and 4 bases from J, with 16 bases between. In germline, CDR1 is SGDLS, CDR2 YYNGEE. CDR3 length: 16 amino acids. The CDR3 DNA reads TGTGCCAGCAGCGTATTGCAGGGACTCTCGGCAGATACGCAGTATTTT. It specifies CASSVLQGLSADTQYF.

The chain uses TRBV11-3 and TRBJ1-3; D gene unclear. The germline V gene encodes CDR1 SGHNT and CDR2 YENEEA. This CDR3 contains 17 residues. V gave up 5 bases and J gave up 0 bases, with 17 bases separating them. The CDR3 spells CASSPSTDLSSGNTIYF. The DNA of the CDR3 is TGTGCCAGCAGCCCTAGCACGGACCTGAGCTCTGGAAACACCATATATTTT.

The V gene is TRBV4-2, the J gene TRBJ2-7; D not certain. The CDR3 contains 15 residues. Germline CDR1 LGHNA, CDR2 YNFKEQ. V was pared by 0 bases and J by 3 bases, with 12 bases between. The CDR3 sequence: CASSQDGSSHYEQYF. In nucleotides, the CDR3 is TGTGCCAGCAGCCAAGATGGGTCTTCTCACTACGAGCAGTACTTC.

This clone was picked up a small number of times. The chain uses TRBV27 and TRBJ1-1; TRBD1 is a possible D gene (6 bases). The germline CDR1 and CDR2 sequences are MNHEY and SMNVEV (reference sequence). V gave up 3 bases and J gave up 4 bases, with 15 bases separating them. The CDR3 spans 15 residues. CDR3 amino acids: CASSLASGAGTEAFF. CDR3 nucleotides: TGTGCCAGCAGTTTGGCCTCAGGGGCAGGCACTGAAGCTTTCTTT.

This chain connects TRBV25-1 to TRBJ1-1, with D unclear. Trimming removed 3 bases at V and 1 base at J, with 12 bases between. The V gene's germline CDR1 is MGHDK and CDR2 SYGVNS. This CDR3 spans 15 amino acids. In nucleotides, the CDR3 is TGTGCCAGCAGTGACCGAATTGTGGGGAACACTGAAGCTTTCTTT. As protein: CASSDRIVGNTEAFF. Using reference TRBV25-1 and TRBJ1-1 for the parts outside the CDR3, the full variable domain is EADIYQTPRYLVIGTGKKITLECSQTMGHDKMYWYQQDPGMELHLIHYSYGVNSTEKGDLSSESTVSRIRTEHFPLTLESARPSHTSQYLCASSDRIVGNTEAFFGQGTRLTVV.

The genes are TRBV27 and TRBJ1-4, with D uncertain. The CDR3 contains 16 residues. Germline CDR1 MNHEY, CDR2 SMNVEV (reference sequence). V lost 6 bases, J lost 0 bases, and 14 bases lay in between. The DNA of the CDR3 is TGTGCCAGCAGACCAACACAAGTTGCAACTAATGAAAAACTGTTTTTT. Translating gives CASRPTQVATNEKLFF.

The chain links TRBV2 to TRBJ2-7; 7 bases match TRBD2. Germline loops: CDR1 SNHLY, CDR2 FYNNEI. This CDR3 comprises 16 residues. V trimming: 3 bases; J trimming: 4 bases; junction bases outside the gene matches: 12. The CDR3 coding sequence is TGTGCCAGCAGTGACTTTGGGGGGGACCTTACGTACGAGCAGTACTTC. Translated: CASSDFGGDLTYEQYF.

The V call is TRBV7-6, the J call TRBJ1-4; 9 positions match TRBD1. Trimming took 5 bases from V and 8 from J; bases not matched to a gene: 9. This CDR3 contains 15 residues. CDR1 is SGHVS, CDR2 FNYEAQ, per germline. The CDR3 is CASSKRTGVEEKLFF. The CDR3, as DNA: TGTGCCAGCAGCAAACGGACAGGGGTAGAGGAAAAACTGTTTTTT.

The chain uses TRBV30 and TRBJ2-5; 8 bases line up with TRBD2. J was trimmed by 2 bases and V by 2 bases; bases with no gene match: 19. The CDR3 has 19 amino acids. The germline CDR1 and CDR2 sequences are GTSNPN and SVGIG (reference sequence). The CDR3 bases are TGTGCCTGGAGTCGGGAGAGGAGCAGCGGGAGTAGGAGACAAGAGACCCAGTACTTC. Translating gives CAWSRERSSGSRRQETQYF.

This chain joins TRBV28 and TRBJ2-1, with D possibly being TRBD2 (6 bases). V gave up 10 bases and J gave up 9 bases, with 13 bases separating them. The CDR3 length is 11 residues. Germline CDR1 MDHEN, CDR2 SYDVKM. CDR3 nucleotides: TGTGCCATCGATGGGGGGATTGAGCAGTTCTTC. This translates into CAIDGGIEQFF.

V is TRBV5-4 and J is TRBJ2-1, with 12 bases aligning to TRBD2. Trimming cost V 0 bases and J 0 bases; bases outside gene matches: 4. The germline V gene encodes CDR1 SGHNT and CDR2 YYREEE (reference sequence). This CDR3 is 18 amino acids long. The CDR3 nucleotides read TGTGCCAGCAGCTTGGGGACTAGCGGGGATAGCTCCTACAATGAGCAGTTCTTC. This gives the protein CASSLGTSGDSSYNEQFF.